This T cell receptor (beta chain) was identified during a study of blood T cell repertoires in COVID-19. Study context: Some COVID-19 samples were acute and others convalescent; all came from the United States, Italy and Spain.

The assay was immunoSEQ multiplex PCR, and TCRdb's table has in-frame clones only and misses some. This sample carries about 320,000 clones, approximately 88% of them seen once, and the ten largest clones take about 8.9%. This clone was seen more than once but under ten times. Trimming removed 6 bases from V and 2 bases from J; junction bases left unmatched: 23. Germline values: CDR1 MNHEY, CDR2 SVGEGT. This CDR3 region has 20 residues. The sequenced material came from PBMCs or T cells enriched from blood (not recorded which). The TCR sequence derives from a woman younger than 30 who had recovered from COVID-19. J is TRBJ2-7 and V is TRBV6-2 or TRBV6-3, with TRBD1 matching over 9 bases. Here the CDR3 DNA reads TGTGCCAGCAGCCCCAGAAACCGGGACAGGGCTCCCGTGGATCCCTACGAGCAGTACTTC. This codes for CASSPRNRDRAPVDPYEQYF.